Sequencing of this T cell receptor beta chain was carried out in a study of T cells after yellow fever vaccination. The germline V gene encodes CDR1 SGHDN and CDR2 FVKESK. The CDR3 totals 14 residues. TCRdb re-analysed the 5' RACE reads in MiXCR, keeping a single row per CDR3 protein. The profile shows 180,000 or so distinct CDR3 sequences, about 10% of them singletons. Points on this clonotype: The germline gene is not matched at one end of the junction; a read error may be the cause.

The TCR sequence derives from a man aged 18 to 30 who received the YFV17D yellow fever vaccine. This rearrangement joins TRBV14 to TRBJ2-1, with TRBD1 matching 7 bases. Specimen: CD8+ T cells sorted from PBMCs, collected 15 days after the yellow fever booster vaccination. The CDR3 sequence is CASSQGGQYTEQFF. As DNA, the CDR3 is TGTGCCAGCAGCCAAGGGGGACAGTACACTGAGCAGTTCTTC.